This T cell receptor beta chain was sequenced in a study of blood T cell repertoires in COVID-19. Turning to the study itself: Sites across the United States, Italy and Spain contributed samples from acute and convalescent COVID-19.

Germline CDR1 is MNHEY and CDR2 is SMNVEV (reference sequence). The CDR3 consists of 16 residues. With 2 bases removed from V and 1 base from J, the gap between germline ends came to 15 bases. Per the authors' pipeline: Reference gene primer amplification gave estimated nucleated cell counts. Using immunoSEQ multiplex PCR, the repertoire was profiled, and TCRdb retains in-frame clones only, with some absent. Clone size and V and J calls were adopted from that table, with D and trimming inferred from the DNA. The data hold 230,000 or so clones, with just over 85% observed a single time. This sequence originates from a woman aged 45-60 years with acute COVID-19. V is TRBV27 and J is TRBJ2-7, with D perhaps TRBD2 (6 bases). The sequenced sample was PBMCs or T cells enriched from blood (not recorded which). CDR3 in amino acids: CASSLSGGRISYEQYF. The CDR3 coding sequence is TGTGCCAGCAGTTTAAGCGGAGGGCGGATTTCCTACGAGCAGTACTTC.